This is a list of T cell receptor beta chains from one sample in a study of identical twins. TCRdb fed the 5' RACE reads into MiXCR, producing one record per CDR3 protein. In the table there are some 900,000 distinct CDR3 sequences, about 12% of which are singletons. A further study also used this sample, focusing on yellow fever vaccine responses in identical twins.

The material sequenced was PBMCs. These receptor sequences come from a woman between 18 and 29 years old in good health. Both conserved end residues are part of each CDR3. Fields, in order: D gene, V gene, clone size, J gene, CDR3 protein, CDR3 DNA. The D gene is left open where the match is weak. The listing skips clone size in some rows; elsewhere it reads once, few, many or a size class.

TRBD2	TRBV19	few	TRBJ2-1	CASSWGGLLNEQFF	TGTGCCAGTAGTTGGGGAGGGCTCCTCAATGAGCAGTTCTTC
TRBD2	TRBV4-2	NA	TRBJ2-1	CAMSPGLAGATEQFF	TGTGCCATGAGCCCTGGACTAGCGGGAGCCACTGAGCAGTTCTTC
NA	TRBV20-1	few	TRBJ1-3	CSARYTALSTGNTIYF	TGCAGTGCTAGATATACGGCCTTGAGCACTGGAAACACCATATATTTT
TRBD2	TRBV7-2	NA	TRBJ2-1	CASRRAGGTYNEQFF	TGTGCCAGCAGGCGCGCGGGGGGCACCTACAATGAGCAGTTCTTC
NA	TRBV11-3	NA	TRBJ2-5	CASSRSRSETQYF	TGTGCCAGCAGCCGCAGCCGATCGGAGACCCAGTACTTC
TRBD2	TRBV6-2/TRBV6-3	NA	TRBJ2-1	CASSKGTSGSGYEQFF	TGTGCCAGCAGCAAAGGGACTAGCGGGAGTGGATACGAGCAGTTCTTC
TRBD2	TRBV20-1	NA	TRBJ2-1	CSASLSGSFNEQFF	TGCAGTGCTAGTCTTAGCGGGAGTTTCAATGAGCAGTTCTTC
NA	TRBV13	few	TRBJ2-1	CASTAQVGWSEQFF	TGTGCCAGCACTGCACAAGTAGGGTGGAGTGAGCAGTTCTTC
TRBD2	TRBV29-1	NA	TRBJ2-7	CSVAWTSGEQYF	TGCAGCGTAGCTTGGACTAGCGGGGAGCAGTACTTC
NA	TRBV6-2/TRBV6-3	few	TRBJ2-5	CASSRLRRGETQYF	TGTGCCAGCAGCCGCCTGAGGCGAGGGGAGACCCAGTACTTC
NA	TRBV5-1	NA	TRBJ2-5	CASSLATALFETQYF	TGCGCCAGCAGCTTAGCGACGGCCTTGTTCGAGACCCAGTACTTC
TRBD1	TRBV28	few	TRBJ1-6	CASSPRDRVGSPLHF	TGTGCCAGCAGTCCCAGGGACAGGGTGGGTTCACCCCTCCACTTT
TRBD1	TRBV20-1	many	TRBJ1-5	CSAIRTGNNQPQHF	TGCAGTGCTATCAGGACAGGGAACAATCAGCCCCAGCATTTT
NA	TRBV20-1	NA	TRBJ1-1	CSARDRAWRGVNTEAFF	TGCAGTGCTAGAGATCGGGCTTGGAGGGGGGTGAACACTGAAGCTTTCTTT
TRBD1	TRBV2	NA	TRBJ1-1	CASRRQGTGVTEAFF	TGTGCCAGCAGGAGACAGGGGACGGGGGTCACTGAAGCTTTCTTT
NA	TRBV25-1	many	TRBJ2-1	CASSEGGGGFSYNEQFF	TGTGCCAGCAGTGAAGGAGGTGGCGGATTCTCCTACAATGAGCAGTTCTTC
NA	TRBV7-3	many	TRBJ2-2	CASSLDGGELFF	TGTGCCAGCAGCTTAGACGGCGGGGAGCTGTTTTTT
TRBD1	TRBV7-9	few	TRBJ2-1	CASSPRTGENSYNEQFF	TGTGCCAGCAGCCCACGGACAGGGGAGAATTCCTACAATGAGCAGTTCTTC
NA	TRBV11-2	few	TRBJ2-5	CASSAYTQETQYF	TGTGCCAGCAGCGCGTATACGCAAGAGACCCAGTACTTC
NA	TRBV5-1	many	TRBJ1-1	CASSLQGSNTEAFF	TGCGCCAGCAGCCTTCAGGGTTCGAACACTGAAGCTTTCTTT
TRBD2	TRBV12-3/TRBV12-4	many	TRBJ2-1	CASVSPGGSHNEQFF	TGTGCCAGCGTCTCCCCGGGAGGGAGCCACAATGAGCAGTTCTTC
NA	TRBV27	few	TRBJ2-2	CATKPNLGSGELFF	TGTGCCACCAAACCCAACTTAGGATCCGGGGAGCTGTTTTTT
NA	TRBV24-1	few	TRBJ2-7	CATSRSGSSYEQYF	TGTGCCACCAGTAGAAGCGGAAGCTCCTACGAGCAGTACTTC
NA	TRBV12-3/TRBV12-4	many	TRBJ1-4	CASSFLDRKFEKLFF	TGTGCCAGCAGTTTCTTGGACAGAAAATTTGAAAAACTGTTTTTT
NA	TRBV2	many	TRBJ1-5	CASSVLGQPQHF	TGTGCCAGCAGTGTGCTAGGACAGCCCCAGCATTTT
TRBD1	TRBV12-3/TRBV12-4	NA	TRBJ2-7	CASSKGPTGENYEQYF	TGTGCCAGCAGTAAGGGGCCGACAGGGGAGAACTACGAGCAGTACTTC
TRBD1	TRBV6-1	NA	TRBJ1-2	CAMSQGYGLGGYTF	TGTGCCATGTCACAGGGGTATGGACTGGGTGGCTACACCTTC
TRBD2	TRBV20-1	few	TRBJ2-2	CSAGPGLAGRTGELFF	TGCAGTGCTGGACCGGGACTAGCGGGGAGGACCGGGGAGCTGTTTTTT
TRBD1	TRBV7-9	NA	TRBJ2-4	CASSLGTGGSLQNIQYF	TGTGCCAGCAGCCTCGGGACAGGGGGATCGCTCCAAAACATTCAGTACTTC
NA	TRBV3-1	many	TRBJ2-3	CASSQVEDTQYF	TGTGCCAGCAGCCAAGTGGAAGATACGCAGTATTTT
TRBD2	TRBV20-1	NA	TRBJ2-2	CSARLARLDSGELFF	TGCAGTGCCAGACTAGCGCGATTGGACTCCGGGGAGCTGTTTTTT
NA	TRBV12-3/TRBV12-4	few	TRBJ1-1	CASSLLAGAMNTEAFF	TGTGCCAGCAGTTTATTGGCAGGGGCCATGAACACTGAAGCTTTCTTT
NA	TRBV6-5	many	TRBJ1-4	CASSYSGARHEKLFF	TGTGCCAGCAGTTACTCGGGGGCGCGACATGAAAAACTGTTTTTT
NA	TRBV27	few	TRBJ2-7	CASAGVREQYF	TGTGCCAGCGCCGGGGTCCGCGAGCAGTACTTC
TRBD2	TRBV20-1	many	TRBJ2-3	CSARDWTSGSTDTQYF	TGCAGTGCTAGAGATTGGACTAGCGGATCCACAGATACGCAGTATTTT
NA	TRBV5-5	NA	TRBJ2-7	CASSSGPYWEQYF	TGTGCCAGCAGTTCCGGACCCTACTGGGAGCAGTACTTC
TRBD1	TRBV5-6	NA	TRBJ2-7	CASSATGTGGREQYF	TGTGCCAGCAGCGCCACCGGGACAGGGGGCAGGGAGCAGTACTTC
NA	TRBV7-9	few	TRBJ2-7	CASSLDGRNEQYF	TGTGCCAGCAGCTTAGACGGGCGGAACGAGCAGTACTTC
NA	TRBV28	NA	TRBJ2-5	CASKEFLRETQYF	TGTGCCAGCAAGGAATTTCTCCGGGAGACCCAGTACTTC
TRBD2	TRBV27	NA	TRBJ2-1	CASSDISGRRYNEQFF	TGTGCCAGCAGTGATATAAGCGGGAGGAGGTACAATGAGCAGTTCTTC
NA	TRBV23-1	few	TRBJ1-5	CASSQSEVYQPQHF	TGCGCCAGCAGTCAATCGGAGGTCTACCAGCCCCAGCATTTT
NA	TRBV10-3	NA	TRBJ2-3	CAISELGTDTQYF	TGTGCCATCAGTGAGTTGGGCACAGATACGCAGTATTTT
NA	TRBV7-9	few	TRBJ2-1	CASSLVASGASNEQFF	TGTGCCAGCAGCTTAGTAGCCAGCGGAGCCTCCAATGAGCAGTTCTTC
TRBD2	TRBV28	NA	TRBJ2-3	CASSIRSGVTDTQYF	TGTGCCAGCAGCATCAGAAGCGGGGTCACAGATACGCAGTATTTT
NA	TRBV10-3	few	TRBJ2-5	CAINQVLEETQYF	TGTGCCATCAACCAAGTCCTTGAGGAGACCCAGTACTTC
NA	TRBV4-1	few	TRBJ2-5	CASSQDSWGETQYF	TGCGCCAGCAGCCAAGATTCATGGGGAGAGACCCAGTACTTC
NA	TRBV3-1	few	TRBJ2-7	CASSQDTRGGRPYEQYF	TGTGCCAGCAGCCAAGATACCAGGGGGGGACGGCCCTACGAGCAGTACTTC
TRBD1	TRBV6-1	few	TRBJ2-2	CASKGQGGTGELFF	TGTGCCAGCAAGGGACAGGGGGGCACCGGGGAGCTGTTTTTT
NA	TRBV6-1	NA	TRBJ1-5	CASRGGEYSNQPQHF	TGTGCCAGCAGGGGGGGAGAGTATAGCAATCAGCCCCAGCATTTT
NA	TRBV7-6	NA	TRBJ2-7	CASSPGLDSSYEQYF	TGTGCCAGCAGTCCCGGACTGGATAGCTCCTACGAGCAGTACTTC
TRBD2	TRBV6-2/TRBV6-3	NA	TRBJ2-7	CASSHTSAAYEQYF	TGTGCCAGCAGCCATACTAGCGCCGCCTACGAGCAGTACTTC
NA	TRBV6-1	few	TRBJ1-5	CASQSYHSNQPQHF	TGTGCCAGCCAGAGTTACCATAGCAATCAGCCCCAGCATTTT
TRBD1	TRBV12-3/TRBV12-4	NA	TRBJ2-1	CASSPGGATGYNEQFF	TGTGCCAGCAGTCCAGGGGGCGCAACCGGCTACAATGAGCAGTTCTTC
NA	TRBV5-1	few	TRBJ2-5	CASSLAGGSKETQYF	TGCGCCAGCAGCTTGGCAGGGGGGTCAAAAGAGACCCAGTACTTC
NA	TRBV7-9	NA	TRBJ1-2	CASRNGRDNPIGYTF	TGTGCCAGCAGGAATGGTAGGGACAACCCCATCGGCTACACCTTC